This T cell receptor beta chain was identified in a study of shared clonotypes between healthy human individuals. Measured with immunoSEQ multiplex PCR; TCRdb has only the in-frame clones, and not every one. The sample includes about 2.1 million clones, 85% to 95% of them seen just once. The naive CD8 fraction comprised CD45RO-negative cells positively selected for CCR7 and excluded terminally differentiated effector memory CD45RA+ cells. This receptor was taken from a man between 18 and 35 years old in good health. Some clones in this sample may be carry-over from other donors' samples. The sample taken for sequencing was naive CD8+ T cells from PBMCs.

The DNA for the CDR3 is TGTGCCAGCAGTTTGTTCGGGGGACCACGACACTATGGCTACACCTTC. Translating gives CASSLFGGPRHYGYTF. This chain links TRBV28 with TRBJ1-2, with D possibly matching TRBD1 (5 bases). Looked up from germline, CDR1 is MDHEN and CDR2 is SYDVKM. The CDR3 spans 16 residues. Trimming removed 3 bases from V and 3 bases from J, with 17 bases in between.